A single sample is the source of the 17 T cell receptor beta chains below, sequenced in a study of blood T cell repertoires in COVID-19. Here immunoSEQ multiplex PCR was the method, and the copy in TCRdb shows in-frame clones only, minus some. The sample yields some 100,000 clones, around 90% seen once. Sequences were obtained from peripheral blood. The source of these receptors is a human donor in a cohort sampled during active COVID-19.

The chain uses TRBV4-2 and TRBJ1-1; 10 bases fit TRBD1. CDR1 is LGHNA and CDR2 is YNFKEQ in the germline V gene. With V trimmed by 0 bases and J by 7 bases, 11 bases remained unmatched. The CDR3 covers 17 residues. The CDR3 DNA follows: TGTGCCAGCAGCCAAGAATCTACCGGGACAGGGGAAAGTGAAGCTTTCTTT. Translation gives CASSQESTGTGESEAFF.

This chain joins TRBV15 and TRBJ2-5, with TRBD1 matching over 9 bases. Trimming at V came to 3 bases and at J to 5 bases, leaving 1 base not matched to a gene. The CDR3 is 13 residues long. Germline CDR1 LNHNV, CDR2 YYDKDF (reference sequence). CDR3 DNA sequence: TGTGCCACCAGCAGGGGACAGGGCGAGACCCAGTACTTC. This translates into CATSRGQGETQYF.

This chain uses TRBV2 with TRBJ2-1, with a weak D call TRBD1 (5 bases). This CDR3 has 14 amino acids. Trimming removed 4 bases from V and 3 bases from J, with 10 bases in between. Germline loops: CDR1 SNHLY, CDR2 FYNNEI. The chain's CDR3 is CASSVRTYYNEQFF. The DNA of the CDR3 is TGTGCCAGCAGTGTTAGGACATACTACAATGAGCAGTTCTTC.

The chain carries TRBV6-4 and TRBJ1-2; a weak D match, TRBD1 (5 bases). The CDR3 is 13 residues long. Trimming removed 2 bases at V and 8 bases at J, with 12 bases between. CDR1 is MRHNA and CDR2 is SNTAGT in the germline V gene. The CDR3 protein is CASSDPTGGGYTF. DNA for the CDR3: TGTGCCAGCAGTGACCCTACAGGTGGCGGCTACACCTTC.

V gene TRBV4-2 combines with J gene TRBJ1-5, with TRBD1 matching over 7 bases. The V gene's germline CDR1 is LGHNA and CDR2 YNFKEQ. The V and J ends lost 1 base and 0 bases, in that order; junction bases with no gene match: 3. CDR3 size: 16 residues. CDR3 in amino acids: CASSQGDRYSNQPQHF. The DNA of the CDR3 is TGTGCCAGCAGCCAAGGGGACAGATATAGCAATCAGCCCCAGCATTTT.

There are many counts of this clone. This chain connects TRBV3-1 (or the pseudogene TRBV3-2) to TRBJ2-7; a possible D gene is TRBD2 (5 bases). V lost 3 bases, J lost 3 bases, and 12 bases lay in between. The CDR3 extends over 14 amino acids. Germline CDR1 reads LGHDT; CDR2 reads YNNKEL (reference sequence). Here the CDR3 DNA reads TGTGCCAGCAGCCACTCCGGGGATAACTACGAGCAGTACTTC. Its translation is CASSHSGDNYEQYF.

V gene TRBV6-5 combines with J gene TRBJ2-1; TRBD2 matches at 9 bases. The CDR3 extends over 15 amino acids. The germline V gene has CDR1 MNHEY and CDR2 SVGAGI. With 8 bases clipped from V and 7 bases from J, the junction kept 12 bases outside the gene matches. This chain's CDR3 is CASAFGTSNRNEQFF. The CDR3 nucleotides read TGTGCCAGCGCCTTTGGGACTAGCAATCGAAATGAGCAGTTCTTC.

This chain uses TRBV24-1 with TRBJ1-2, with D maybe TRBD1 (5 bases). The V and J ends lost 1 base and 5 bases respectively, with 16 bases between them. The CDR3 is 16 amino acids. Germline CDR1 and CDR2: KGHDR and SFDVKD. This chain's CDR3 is CATSDFKDRFKYGYTF. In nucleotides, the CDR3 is TGTGCCACCAGTGATTTCAAAGACAGATTCAAGTATGGCTACACCTTC.

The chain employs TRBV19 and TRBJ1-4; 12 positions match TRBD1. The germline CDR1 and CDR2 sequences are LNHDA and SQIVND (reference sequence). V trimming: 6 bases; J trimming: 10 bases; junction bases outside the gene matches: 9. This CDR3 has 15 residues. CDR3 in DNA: TGTGCCAGTAGCAGCCTTGGGACAGGGGGCAGAAAACTGTTTTTT. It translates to CASSSLGTGGRKLFF.

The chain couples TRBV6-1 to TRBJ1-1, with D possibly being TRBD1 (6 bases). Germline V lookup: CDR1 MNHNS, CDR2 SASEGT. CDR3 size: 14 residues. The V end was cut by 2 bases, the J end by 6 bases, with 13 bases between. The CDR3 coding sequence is TGTGCCAGCAGTGAAAGGAGACAGGTTTCTGAAGCTTTCTTT. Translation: CASSERRQVSEAFF.

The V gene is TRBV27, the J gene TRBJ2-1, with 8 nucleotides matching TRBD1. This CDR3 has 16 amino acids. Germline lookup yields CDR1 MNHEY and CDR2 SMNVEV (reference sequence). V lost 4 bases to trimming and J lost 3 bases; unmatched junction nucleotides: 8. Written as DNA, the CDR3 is TGTGCCAGCAGTTCCCAGGGGGCAACTAGCTACAATGAGCAGTTCTTC. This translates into CASSSQGATSYNEQFF.

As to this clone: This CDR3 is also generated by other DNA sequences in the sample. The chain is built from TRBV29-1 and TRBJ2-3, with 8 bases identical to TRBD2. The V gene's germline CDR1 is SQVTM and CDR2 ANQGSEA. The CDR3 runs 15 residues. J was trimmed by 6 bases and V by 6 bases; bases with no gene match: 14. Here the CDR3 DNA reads TGCAGCGTCGGGGGGGGGAGGGACCATCGGGATACGCAGTATTTT. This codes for CSVGGGRDHRDTQYF.

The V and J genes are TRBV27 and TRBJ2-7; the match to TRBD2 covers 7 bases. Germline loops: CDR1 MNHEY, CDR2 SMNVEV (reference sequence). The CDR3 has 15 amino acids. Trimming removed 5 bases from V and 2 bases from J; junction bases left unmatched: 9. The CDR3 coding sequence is TGTGCCAGCAGTAGAGGGAGCGGGGATACCTACGAGCAGTACTTC. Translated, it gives CASSRGSGDTYEQYF.

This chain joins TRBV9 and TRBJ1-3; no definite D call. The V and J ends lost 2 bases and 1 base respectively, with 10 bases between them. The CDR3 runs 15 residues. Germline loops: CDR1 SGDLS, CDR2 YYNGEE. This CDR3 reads CASSVEVGSGNTIYF. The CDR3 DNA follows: TGTGCCAGCAGCGTGGAGGTGGGATCTGGAAACACCATATATTTT. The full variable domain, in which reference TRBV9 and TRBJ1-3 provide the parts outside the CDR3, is DSGVTQTPKHLITATGQRVTLRCSPRSGDLSVYWYQQSLDQGLQFLIQYYNGEERAKGNILERFSAQQFPDLHSELNLSSLELGDSALYFCASSVEVGSGNTIYFGEGSWLTVV.

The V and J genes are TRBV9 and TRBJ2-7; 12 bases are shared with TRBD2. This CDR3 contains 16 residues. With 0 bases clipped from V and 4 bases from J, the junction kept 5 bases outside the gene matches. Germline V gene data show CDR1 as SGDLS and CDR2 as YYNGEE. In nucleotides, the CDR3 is TGTGCCAGCAGCGTAGATCCCGGGACTAGCGGGTACGAGCAGTACTTC. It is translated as CASSVDPGTSGYEQYF.

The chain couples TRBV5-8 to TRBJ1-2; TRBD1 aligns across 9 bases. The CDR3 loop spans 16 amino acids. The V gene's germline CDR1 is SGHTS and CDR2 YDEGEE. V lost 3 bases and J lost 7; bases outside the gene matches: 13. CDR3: CASSWKGTGNSGGYTF. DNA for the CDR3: TGTGCCAGCAGCTGGAAGGGGACAGGGAATTCTGGTGGCTACACCTTC.

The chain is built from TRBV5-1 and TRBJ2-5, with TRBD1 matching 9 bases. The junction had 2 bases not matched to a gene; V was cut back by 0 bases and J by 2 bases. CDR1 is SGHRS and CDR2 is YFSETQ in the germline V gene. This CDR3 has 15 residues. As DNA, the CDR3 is TGCGCCAGCAGCTTGGCCGGGACAGGGCAAGAGACCCAGTACTTC. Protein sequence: CASSLAGTGQETQYF.